Listed below are T cell receptor beta chains from one sample, sequenced in a study of cytomegalovirus exposure and HLA in healthy donors. Assay: immunoSEQ multiplex PCR; the TCRdb copy retains only in-frame clones and omits some. The sample has 200,000 to 300,000 clones, approximately 87% seen once. The sample consisted of PBMCs. All receptors derive from a man aged 18 to 29 in good health and CMV-seronegative. Each CDR3 is given with its conserved first and last residue. Each record gives: clone size, J gene, D gene, V gene, CDR3 protein, CDR3 DNA. D genes are given only for firm matches. Rows give clone size only sometimes, using once, few, many, or a class for an expanded clone.

-,TRBJ1-2,-,TRBV29-1,CSGLEGPHLTNYGYTF,TGCAGCGGCTTGGAGGGCCCCCACTTAACTAACTATGGCTACACCTTC
-,TRBJ2-1,-,TRBV28,CASSFPFDEQFF,TGTGCCAGCAGTTTCCCCTTCGATGAGCAGTTCTTC
-,TRBJ2-2,-,TRBV5-1,CASSLAPNTGELFF,TGCGCCAGCAGCTTGGCCCCTAACACCGGGGAGCTGTTTTTT
-,TRBJ2-2,TRBD2,TRBV7-6,CASSQFVAGVVGELFF,TGTGCCAGCAGCCAATTCGTGGCGGGAGTGGTCGGGGAGCTGTTTTTT
-,TRBJ2-7,TRBD2,TRBV4-1,CASSQVKFVTSGDTRYEQYF,TGCGCCAGCAGCCAAGTAAAATTCGTCACTAGCGGGGACACCCGCTACGAGCAGTACTTC
-,TRBJ2-7,TRBD1,TRBV5-1,CASSSGQSYEQYF,TGCGCCAGCAGCTCGGGACAGAGCTACGAGCAGTACTTC
-,TRBJ2-6,-,TRBV27,CASSLSGLTGANVLTF,TGTGCCAGCAGTTTATCCGGGTTGACTGGGGCCAACGTCCTGACTTTC
-,TRBJ2-7,TRBD2,TRBV27,CASSLPGGNEQYF,TGTGCCAGCAGTCTCCCCGGGGGGAACGAGCAGTACTTC
-,TRBJ2-3,-,TRBV9,CASSVARPGDTQYF,TGTGCCAGCAGCGTAGCCCGGCCCGGGGATACGCAGTATTTT
-,TRBJ1-2,TRBD1,TRBV5-1,CARGQGLNYGYTF,TGCGCCAGAGGACAGGGACTGAACTATGGCTACACCTTC
-,TRBJ2-7,TRBD2,TRBV29-1,CSGSGRYNEQYF,TGCAGCGGGAGCGGGAGATACAACGAGCAGTACTTC
-,TRBJ2-1,-,TRBV2,CASKPGSSYNEQFF,TGTGCCAGCAAGCCGGGGAGCTCCTACAATGAGCAGTTCTTC
-,TRBJ2-1,-,TRBV27,CASRPTGASYNEQFF,TGTGCCAGCAGACCGACAGGCGCGTCCTACAATGAGCAGTTCTTC
-,TRBJ2-7,TRBD1,TRBV28,CASSSFPTGENEQYF,TGTGCCAGCAGTTCATTCCCGACAGGGGAGAACGAGCAGTACTTC
once,TRBJ1-5,-,TRBV7-2,CASSLTDGQPQHF,TGTGCCAGCAGCTTAACAGATGGGCAGCCCCAGCATTTT
-,TRBJ2-3,TRBD2,TRBV27,CASAPSGSPRGTDTQYF,TGTGCCAGCGCCCCTAGCGGGAGCCCTAGAGGCACAGATACGCAGTATTTT
-,TRBJ2-7,TRBD2,TRBV10-1,CASYGLSGTGEQYF,TGCGCCAGTTACGGTCTAAGCGGGACTGGCGAGCAGTACTTC
-,TRBJ2-3,-,TRBV4-1,CASSQVFLATDTQYF,TGCGCCAGCAGCCAAGTTTTCCTAGCGACAGATACGCAGTATTTT
-,TRBJ2-4,TRBD1,TRBV29-1,CSVVGSGTENIQYF,TGCAGCGTTGTGGGCTCCGGGACAGAAAACATTCAGTACTTC
-,TRBJ1-2,-,TRBV30,CAGPGIANYGYTF,TGTGCCGGGCCAGGGATAGCCAACTATGGCTACACCTTC
-,TRBJ2-1,TRBD1,TRBV9,CASSVEGPDRVGFNEQFF,TGTGCCAGCAGCGTAGAAGGACCCGACAGGGTAGGATTCAATGAGCAGTTCTTC
-,TRBJ1-4,-,TRBV28,CASSLGGGEKLFF,TGTGCCAGCAGTTTAGGGGGAGGCGAAAAACTGTTTTTT
-,TRBJ1-2,TRBD1,TRBV7-2,CASRAGTGGYGYTF,TGTGCCAGCAGAGCCGGGACAGGGGGCTATGGCTACACCTTC
-,TRBJ1-5,TRBD1,TRBV28,CASSLGTGANQPQHF,TGTGCCAGCAGTTTGGGGACAGGTGCCAATCAGCCCCAGCATTTT
once,TRBJ2-7,TRBD1,TRBV5-6,CASGRQGLDEQYF,TGTGCCAGCGGGCGACAGGGTCTCGACGAGCAGTACTTC
-,TRBJ1-1,TRBD1,TRBV5-4,CASSLADRGTEAFF,TGTGCCAGCAGCTTGGCCGACAGGGGCACTGAAGCTTTCTTT
-,TRBJ2-1,-,TRBV4-3,CASKVVSGGNEQFF,TGCGCCAGCAAAGTGGTTAGCGGAGGCAATGAGCAGTTCTTC
-,TRBJ2-1,-,TRBV5-4,CASRIEGVLNEQFF,TGTGCCAGCAGGATAGAAGGGGTACTCAATGAGCAGTTCTTC
-,TRBJ1-1,TRBD1,TRBV7-9,CASTGQGNTEAFF,TGTGCCAGCACGGGACAGGGGAACACTGAAGCTTTCTTT
-,TRBJ1-5,-,TRBV2,CASSEAVGVQPQHF,TGTGCCAGCAGTGAAGCAGTAGGGGTGCAGCCCCAGCATTTT
-,TRBJ1-5,-,TRBV27,CASSPPGGYNQPQHF,TGTGCCAGCAGTCCCCCCGGCGGATACAATCAGCCCCAGCATTTT